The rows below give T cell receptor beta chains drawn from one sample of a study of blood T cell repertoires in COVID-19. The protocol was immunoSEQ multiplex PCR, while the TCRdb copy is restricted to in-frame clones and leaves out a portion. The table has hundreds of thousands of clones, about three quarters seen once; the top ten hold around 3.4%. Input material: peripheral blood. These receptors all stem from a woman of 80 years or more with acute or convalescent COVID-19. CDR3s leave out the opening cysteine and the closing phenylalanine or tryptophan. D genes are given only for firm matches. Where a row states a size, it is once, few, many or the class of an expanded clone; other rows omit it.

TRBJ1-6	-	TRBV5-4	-	ASGQGFSPLH
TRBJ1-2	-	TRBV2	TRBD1	ASSGDSSYGYT
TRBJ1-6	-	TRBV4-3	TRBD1	ASSQVGGNSPLH
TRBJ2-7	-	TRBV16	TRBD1	ASRGQGNYEQY
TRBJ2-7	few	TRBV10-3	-	AISAGYEQY
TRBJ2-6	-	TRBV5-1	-	ASTPRVALGANVLT
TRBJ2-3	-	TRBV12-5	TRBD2	ASGLGTSGRPTDTQY
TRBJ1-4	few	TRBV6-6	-	ASSRGNEKLF
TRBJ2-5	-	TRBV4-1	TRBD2	ASSQGILTSGQETQY
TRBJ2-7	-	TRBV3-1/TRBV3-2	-	ASSLHSYEQY
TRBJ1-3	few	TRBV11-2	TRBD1	ASSHLGQGAYGNTIY
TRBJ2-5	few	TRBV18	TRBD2	ASSLYQSGRRETQY
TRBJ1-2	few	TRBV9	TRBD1	ASSVAGDRGNGYT
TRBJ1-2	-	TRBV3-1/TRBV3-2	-	ASSQATGSNYGYT
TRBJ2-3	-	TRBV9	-	ASSVGFSGTDTQY
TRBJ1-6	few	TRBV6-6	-	ASSYSIRGPLR
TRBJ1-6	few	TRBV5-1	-	ASSLGQTNSPLH
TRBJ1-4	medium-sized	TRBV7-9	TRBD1	ASSLTGTANEKLF
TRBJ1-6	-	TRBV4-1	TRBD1	ASSQGQGRDNSPLH
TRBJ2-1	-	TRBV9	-	ASSVSVRPNEQF
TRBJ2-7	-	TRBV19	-	ASSMSGSFSYEQY
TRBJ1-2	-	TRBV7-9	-	ASSFDSPYGYT
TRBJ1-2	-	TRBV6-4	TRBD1	ASSDLAGGDYGYT
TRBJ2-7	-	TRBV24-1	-	ATSRTWTDTNPREQY
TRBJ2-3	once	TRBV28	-	ASSPDRTSTDTQY
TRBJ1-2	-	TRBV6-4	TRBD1	ASKTGTGDPYGYT
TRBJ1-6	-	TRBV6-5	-	ASSYSRSGRSSPLH